This TCR beta chain comes out of a study of T-cell memory formation after mild COVID-19. TCRdb used MiXCR to reprocess the 5' RACE reads, holding one entry per CDR3 protein. The sample has 90,000 to 120,000 distinct CDR3 sequences, around 10% seen once; the top ten hold about 40%. There are many counts of this clonotype. Sequences were obtained from PBMCs or a T cell subset sorted from them (not recorded which). The origin of this receptor is a man aged 18 to 35 who had mild COVID-19 (a few samples of this study predate the infection). Cell type and time point are not known.

The CDR3 is CASSLDGQGSIGELFF. The CDR3, as DNA: TGCGCCAGCAGCTTGGATGGACAGGGCTCTATCGGGGAGCTGTTTTTT. The chain has TRBV5-1 and TRBJ2-2, with TRBD1 identical over 8 bases. Germline V gene sequence: CDR1 SGHRS, CDR2 YFSETQ. The CDR3 is made up of 16 amino acids. After removal of 0 bases from V and 7 bases from J, the junction contained 8 bases not matched to a gene.